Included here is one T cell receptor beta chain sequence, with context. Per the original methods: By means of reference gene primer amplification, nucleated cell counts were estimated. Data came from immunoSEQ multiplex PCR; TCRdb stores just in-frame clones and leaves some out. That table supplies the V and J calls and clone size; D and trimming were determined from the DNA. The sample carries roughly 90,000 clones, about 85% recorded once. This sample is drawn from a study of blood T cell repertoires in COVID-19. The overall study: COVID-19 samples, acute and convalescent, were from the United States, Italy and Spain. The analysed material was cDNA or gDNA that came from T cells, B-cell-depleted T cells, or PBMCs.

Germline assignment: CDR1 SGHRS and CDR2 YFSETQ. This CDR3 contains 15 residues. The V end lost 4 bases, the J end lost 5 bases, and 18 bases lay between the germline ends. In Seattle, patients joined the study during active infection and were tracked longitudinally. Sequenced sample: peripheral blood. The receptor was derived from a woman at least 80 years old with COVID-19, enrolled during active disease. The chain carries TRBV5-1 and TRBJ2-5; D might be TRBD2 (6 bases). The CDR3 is CASSLSGPYEETQYF. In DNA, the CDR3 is TGCGCCAGCAGCCTGAGCGGGCCCTATGAGGAGACCCAGTACTTC.